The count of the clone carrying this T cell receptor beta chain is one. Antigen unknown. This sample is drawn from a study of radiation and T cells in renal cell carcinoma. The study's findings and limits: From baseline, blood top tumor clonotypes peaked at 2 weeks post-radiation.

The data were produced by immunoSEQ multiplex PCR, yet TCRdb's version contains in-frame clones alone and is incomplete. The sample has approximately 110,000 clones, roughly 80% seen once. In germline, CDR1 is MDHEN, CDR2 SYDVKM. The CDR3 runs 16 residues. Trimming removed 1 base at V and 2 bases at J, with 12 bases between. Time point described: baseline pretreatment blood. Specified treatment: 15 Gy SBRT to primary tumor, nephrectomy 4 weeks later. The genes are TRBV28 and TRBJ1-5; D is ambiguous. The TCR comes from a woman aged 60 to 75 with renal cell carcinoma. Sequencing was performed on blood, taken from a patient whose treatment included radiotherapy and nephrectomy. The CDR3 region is CASSLSLGPGNQPQHF. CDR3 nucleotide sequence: TGTGCCAGCAGTTTATCCCTAGGACCTGGCAATCAGCCCCAGCATTTT.